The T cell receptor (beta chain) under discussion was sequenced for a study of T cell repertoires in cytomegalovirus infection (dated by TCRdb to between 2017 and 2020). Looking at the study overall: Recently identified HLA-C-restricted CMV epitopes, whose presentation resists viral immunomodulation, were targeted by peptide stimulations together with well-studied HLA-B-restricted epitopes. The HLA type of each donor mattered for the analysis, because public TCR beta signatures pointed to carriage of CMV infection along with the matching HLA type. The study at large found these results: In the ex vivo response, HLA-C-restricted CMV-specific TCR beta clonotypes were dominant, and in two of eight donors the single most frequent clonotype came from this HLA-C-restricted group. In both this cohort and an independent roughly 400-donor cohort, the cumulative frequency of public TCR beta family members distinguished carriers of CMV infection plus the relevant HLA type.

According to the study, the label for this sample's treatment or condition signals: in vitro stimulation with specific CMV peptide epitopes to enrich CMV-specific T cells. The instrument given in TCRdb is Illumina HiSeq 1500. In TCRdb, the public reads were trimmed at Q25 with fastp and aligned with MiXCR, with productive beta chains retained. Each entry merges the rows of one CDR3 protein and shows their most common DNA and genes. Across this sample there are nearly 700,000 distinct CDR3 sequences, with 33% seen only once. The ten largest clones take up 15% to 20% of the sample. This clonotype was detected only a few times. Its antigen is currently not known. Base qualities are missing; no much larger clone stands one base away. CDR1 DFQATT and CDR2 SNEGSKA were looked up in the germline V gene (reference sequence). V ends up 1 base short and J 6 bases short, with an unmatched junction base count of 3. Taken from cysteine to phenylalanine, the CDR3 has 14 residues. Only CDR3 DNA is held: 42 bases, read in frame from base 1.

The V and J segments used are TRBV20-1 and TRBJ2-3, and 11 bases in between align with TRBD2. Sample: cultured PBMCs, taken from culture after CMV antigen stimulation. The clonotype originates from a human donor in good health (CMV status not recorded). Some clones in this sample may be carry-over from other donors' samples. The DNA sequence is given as TGCAGTGCTAGAGTAGCTAGCGGGGGGGATACGCAGTATTTT. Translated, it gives CSARVASGGDTQYF.